The source of this T cell receptor (beta chain) is a study of Graves' ophthalmopathy and Graves' hyperthyroidism. Whole-study context: Specimen type is peripheral blood, obtained at initial diagnosis before any treatment.

In the case of this clonotype: Antigen specificity is unknown.

The authors amplified TCR beta CDR3 regions from RNA transcripts. The library came from an HTBI-primed first-round RT-PCR and a second-round multiplex PCR. TCRdb independently ran MiXCR on the multiplex PCR reads; one entry per CDR3 protein. Here the sample spans 240,000 or so distinct CDR3 sequences, roughly 50% being singletons. Findings and limits, study-wide: Blood samples also showed most expanded thyroid clonotypes exceeding 0.001 frequency. With 65% to 71% sensitivity and approximately 72% specificity, the model predicted ophthalmopathy progression.

Uncontrolled infections, other autoimmune diseases, pregnancy or lactation barred patients from enrollment. This clonotype was obtained from an adult man with Graves' ophthalmopathy. The specimen sequenced was peripheral blood.

CDR3 amino acids: CASSQESGYTF. The CDR3 DNA sequence: TGCGCCAGCAGCCAAGAGTCCGGCTACACCTTC. V is TRBV4-3 and J is TRBJ1-2; D remains unclear. Germline CDR1 LGHNA, CDR2 YSLEER. The CDR3 is made up of 11 amino acids. V lost 0 bases to trimming and J lost 8 bases, with 4 bases between them.